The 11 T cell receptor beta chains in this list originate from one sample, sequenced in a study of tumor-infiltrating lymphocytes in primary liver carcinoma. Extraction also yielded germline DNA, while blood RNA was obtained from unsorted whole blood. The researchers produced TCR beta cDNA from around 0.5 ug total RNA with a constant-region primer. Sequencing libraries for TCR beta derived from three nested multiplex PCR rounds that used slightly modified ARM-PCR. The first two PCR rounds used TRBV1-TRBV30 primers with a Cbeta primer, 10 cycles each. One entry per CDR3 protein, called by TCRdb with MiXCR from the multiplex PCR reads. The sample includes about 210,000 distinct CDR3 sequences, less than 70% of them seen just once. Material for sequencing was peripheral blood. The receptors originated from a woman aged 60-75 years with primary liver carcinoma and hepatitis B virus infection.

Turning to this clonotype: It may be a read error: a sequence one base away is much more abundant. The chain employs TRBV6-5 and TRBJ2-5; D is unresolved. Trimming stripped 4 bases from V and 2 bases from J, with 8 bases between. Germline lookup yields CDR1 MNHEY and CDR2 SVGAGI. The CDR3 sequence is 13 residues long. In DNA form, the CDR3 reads TGTGCCAGCAGTTGCCGACGGCAAGAGACCCAGTACTTC. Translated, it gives CASSCRRQETQYF.

The DNA for the CDR3 is TGTGCCAGCAGCTCCCAAATTGATTCACCCCTCCACTTT. Translation gives CASSSQIDSPLHF. The chain uses TRBV7-9 and TRBJ1-6; no reliable D call. Germline V gene lookup returns CDR1 SEHNR and CDR2 FQNEAQ (reference sequence). The CDR3 is 13 amino acids. Trimming stripped 4 bases from V and 8 bases from J, with 9 bases between.

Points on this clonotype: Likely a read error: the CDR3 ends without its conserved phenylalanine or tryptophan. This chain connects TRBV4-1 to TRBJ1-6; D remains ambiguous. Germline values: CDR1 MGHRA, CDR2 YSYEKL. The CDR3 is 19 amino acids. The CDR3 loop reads CANSQQPPSTATHNSPLHL. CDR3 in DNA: TGCGCCAACAGCCAACAACCGCCCTCGACCGCCACCCATAATTCACCCCTCCACCTT.

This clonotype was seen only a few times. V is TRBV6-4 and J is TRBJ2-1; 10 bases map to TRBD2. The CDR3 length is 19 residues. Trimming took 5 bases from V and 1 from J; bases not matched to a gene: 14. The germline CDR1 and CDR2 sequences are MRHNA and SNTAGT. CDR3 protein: CASSNVAGGRGSSYNEQFF. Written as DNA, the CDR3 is TGTGCCAGCAGTAACGTAGCGGGAGGCCGGGGGAGTTCCTACAATGAGCAGTTCTTC.

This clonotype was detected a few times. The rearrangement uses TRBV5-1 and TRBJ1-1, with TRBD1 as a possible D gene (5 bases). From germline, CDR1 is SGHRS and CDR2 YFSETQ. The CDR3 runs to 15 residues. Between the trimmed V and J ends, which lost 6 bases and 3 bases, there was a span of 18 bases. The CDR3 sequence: CASTPGHMRDTEAFF. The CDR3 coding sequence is TGCGCCAGCACACCAGGGCACATGAGGGACACTGAAGCTTTCTTT.

The CDR3 spells CAISEGSSGNYNEQFF. The CDR3 nucleotides are TGTGCCATCAGTGAGGGTAGTAGTGGGAACTACAATGAGCAGTTCTTC. V is TRBV10-3 and J is TRBJ2-1; D is uncertain. The V end was cut by 2 bases, the J end by 3 bases, with 14 bases between. The CDR3 is 16 amino acids. CDR1 is ENHRY and CDR2 is SYGVKD in the germline V gene.

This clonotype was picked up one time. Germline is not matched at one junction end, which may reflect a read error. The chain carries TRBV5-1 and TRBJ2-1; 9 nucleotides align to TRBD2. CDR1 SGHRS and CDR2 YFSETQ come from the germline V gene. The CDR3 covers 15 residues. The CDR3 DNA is TGCGCCAGCAGCTTGGTGTGGCGGGAGGGGCCTGAGCAGCTCTTC. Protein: CASSLVWREGPEQLF. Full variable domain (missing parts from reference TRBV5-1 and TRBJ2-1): KAGVTQTPRYLIKTRGQQVTLSCSPISGHRSVSWYQQTPGQGLQFLFEYFSETQRNKGNFPGRFSGRQFSNSRSEMNVSTLELGDSALYLCASSLVWREGPEQLFGPGTRLTVL.

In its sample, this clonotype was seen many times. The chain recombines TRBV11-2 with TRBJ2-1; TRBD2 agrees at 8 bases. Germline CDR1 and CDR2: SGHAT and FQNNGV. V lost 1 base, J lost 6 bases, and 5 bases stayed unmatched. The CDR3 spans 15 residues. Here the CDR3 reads CASSLGALAGNEQFF. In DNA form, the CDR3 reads TGTGCCAGCAGCTTAGGGGCTCTAGCGGGCAATGAGCAGTTCTTC.

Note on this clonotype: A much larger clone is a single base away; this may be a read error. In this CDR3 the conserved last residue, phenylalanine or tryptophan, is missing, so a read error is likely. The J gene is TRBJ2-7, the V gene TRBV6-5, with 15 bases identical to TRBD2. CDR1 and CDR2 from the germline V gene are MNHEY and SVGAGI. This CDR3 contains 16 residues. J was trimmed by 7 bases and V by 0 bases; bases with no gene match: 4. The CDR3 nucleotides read TGTGCCAGCAGTTACTCTGGGACTAGCGGGAGGTGGGAGCAGTACCTC. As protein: CASSYSGTSGRWEQYL.

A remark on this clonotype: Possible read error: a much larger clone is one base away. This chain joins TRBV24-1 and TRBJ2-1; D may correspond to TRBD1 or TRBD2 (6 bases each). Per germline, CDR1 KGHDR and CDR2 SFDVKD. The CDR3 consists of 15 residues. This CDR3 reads CVTSDLGGTVNEQFF. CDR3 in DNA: TGTGTCACCAGTGATTTAGGGGGGACGGTCAATGAGCAGTTCTTC.

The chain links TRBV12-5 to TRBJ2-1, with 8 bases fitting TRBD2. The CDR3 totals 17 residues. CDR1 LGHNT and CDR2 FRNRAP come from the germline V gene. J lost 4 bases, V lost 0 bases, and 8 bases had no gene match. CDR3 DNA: TGTGCTAGTGGTTTGGTCCGTCCTAGCGGGCTTTACAATGAGCAGTTCTTC. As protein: CASGLVRPSGLYNEQFF. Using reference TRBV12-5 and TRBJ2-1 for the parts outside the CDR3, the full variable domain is DARVTQTPRHKVTEMGQEVTMRCQPILGHNTVFWYRQTMMQGLELLAYFRNRAPLDDSGMPKDRFSAEMPDATLATLKIQPSEPRDSAVYFCASGLVRPSGLYNEQFFGPGTRLTVL.